The source of this T cell receptor (beta chain) is a study of blood T cell repertoires in COVID-19 (dated by TCRdb to the early 2020s). Concerning the study at large: Collaborator samples came from the United States, Italy and Spain and covered acute and convalescent phases of COVID-19. Sample metadata almost always included a de-identified subject ID, COVID-19 status, age in years and sex. Where available, HLA class I and class II types were taken from metadata supplied by the sample provider and were not determined by assay-based typing. The samples were drawn from the first 160 participants of the ongoing ImmuneRACE study and from 950 to 1,500 subjects provided by 6 global collaborators. The material from the prospective study consisted of cDNA or gDNA derived from T cells, B-cell-depleted T cells, or PBMCs. Deeply sampled blood TCRbeta repertoires from subjects exposed to, actively infected with, or recovered from COVID-19 were included in the dataset. The repertoires were released in a freely available public database meant as a resource for research on the immune response to SARS-CoV-2. The paper's findings and limits, for the study overall: How much clinical and demographic metadata was included differed by source and by participant, and the metadata was provided uncurated.

TCRbeta CDR3 regions were amplified from genomic DNA by means of the immunoSEQ Assay, a bias-controlled multiplex PCR. Concerning the study's data processing: The number of nucleated cells in each sample was estimated by amplification of reference gene primers within the assay. To quantify the absolute abundance of each unique TCRbeta CDR3 rearrangement, sequence reads were collapsed and filtered. Productive Simpson clonality was computed per sample as the square root of Simpson's diversity index over productive rearrangements. TCRdb re-hosts the immuneACCESS table, in-frame sequences only. Its copies lack some clones; in the studies checked, an unresolved V gene accounts for under half of them, and the cause for the rest is not known. That table is the source of V, J and clone size, and D and trimming were worked out from the DNA. For this sample the table gives fewer than 350,000 clones, of which roughly 86% were detected only once. Approximately 10% of the sample is taken by the ten largest.

Whole blood was collected in K2EDTA tubes by collaborating institutions according to the institutions' own protocols. Collaborator samples were shipped for TCRbeta analysis as frozen whole blood, isolated PBMCs, or DNA extracted from either sample type. To note about this clone: No antigen is known for it. No base-level quality is on record; no much larger clone is a single base apart.

This sequence originates from a middle-aged man with active or convalescent COVID-19. Sequenced sample: peripheral blood.

The CDR3 region: CASRAQGEKLFF. The nucleotide sequence is TGTGCCAGCAGAGCTCAGGGGGAAAAACTGTTTTTT. The chain is made from TRBV28 and TRBJ1-4, with TRBD1 as a weak D call on 6 bases. The CDR3 runs 12 residues from the cysteine to the phenylalanine. The read is trimmed to its CDR3 DNA, 36 bases read in frame from base 1. V and J are truncated by 6 bases and 8 bases respectively, leaving an intervening sequence of 10 bases. Per the germline V gene, MDHEN is the CDR1 and SYDVKM is the CDR2.